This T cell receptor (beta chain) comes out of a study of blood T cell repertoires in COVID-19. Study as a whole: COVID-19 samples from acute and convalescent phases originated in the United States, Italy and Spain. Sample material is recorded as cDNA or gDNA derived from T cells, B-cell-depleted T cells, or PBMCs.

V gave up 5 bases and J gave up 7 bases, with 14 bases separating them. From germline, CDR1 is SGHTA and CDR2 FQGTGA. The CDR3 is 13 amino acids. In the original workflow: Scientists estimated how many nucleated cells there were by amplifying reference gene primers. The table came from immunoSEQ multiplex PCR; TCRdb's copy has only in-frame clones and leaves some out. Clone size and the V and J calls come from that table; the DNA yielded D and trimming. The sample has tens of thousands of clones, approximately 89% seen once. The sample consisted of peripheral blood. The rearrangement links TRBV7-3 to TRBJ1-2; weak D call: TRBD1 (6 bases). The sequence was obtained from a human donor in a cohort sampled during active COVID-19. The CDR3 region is CASSPGGAFGYTF. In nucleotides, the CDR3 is TGTGCCAGCAGCCCGGGGGGGGCCTTTGGCTACACCTTC.